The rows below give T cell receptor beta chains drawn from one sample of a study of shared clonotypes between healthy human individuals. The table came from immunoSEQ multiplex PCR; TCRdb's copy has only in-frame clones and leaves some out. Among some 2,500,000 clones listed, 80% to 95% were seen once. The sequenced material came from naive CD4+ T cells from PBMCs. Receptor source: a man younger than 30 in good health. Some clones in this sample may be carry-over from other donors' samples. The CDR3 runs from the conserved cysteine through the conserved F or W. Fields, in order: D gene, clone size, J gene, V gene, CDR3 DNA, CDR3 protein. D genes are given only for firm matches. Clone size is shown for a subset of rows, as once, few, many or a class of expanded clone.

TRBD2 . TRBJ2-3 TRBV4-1 TGCGCCAGCAGCCAAGCTGACGGGAGGGCCGGGGATACGCAGTATTTT CASSQADGRAGDTQYF
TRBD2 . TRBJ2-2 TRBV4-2 TGTGCCAGCAGCCGCCGACTAGCGGGAGACTTGGCCGGGGAGCTGTTTTTT CASSRRLAGDLAGELFF
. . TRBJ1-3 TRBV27 TGTGCCAGCAGCCCAACCAAGACTGGAAACACCATATATTTT CASSPTKTGNTIYF
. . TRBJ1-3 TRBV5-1 TGCGCCAGCAGCTCTCAGACTGATGGAAACACCATATATTTT CASSSQTDGNTIYF
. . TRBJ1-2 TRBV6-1 TGTGCCAGCAGTGGACGGGACGGCAGGGGATTACATGGCTACACCTTC CASSGRDGRGLHGYTF
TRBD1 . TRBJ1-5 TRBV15 TGTGCCACCAGCCGCGGGACAGTCAATCAGCCCCAGCATTTT CATSRGTVNQPQHF
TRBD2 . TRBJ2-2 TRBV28 TGTGCCAGCAGGGGAGGGGACAACACCGGGGAGCTGTTTTTT CASRGGDNTGELFF
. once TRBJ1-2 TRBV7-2 TGTGCCAGCAGCTTTACAGGAACTAACTATGGCTACACCTTC CASSFTGTNYGYTF
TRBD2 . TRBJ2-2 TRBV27 TGTGCCAGCAGTACGCGGGGGGTAGGGAACACCGGGGAGCTGTTTTTT CASSTRGVGNTGELFF
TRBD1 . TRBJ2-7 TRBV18 TGTGCCAGCTCCAGAGAGACAGGGACCTACGAGCAGTACTTC CASSRETGTYEQYF
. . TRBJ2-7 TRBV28 TGTGCCACCGCATTCGTCGACGAGCAGTACTTC CATAFVDEQYF
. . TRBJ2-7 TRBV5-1 TGCGCCAGCAGCTTGACAGGGCCCTACGAGCAGTACTTC CASSLTGPYEQYF
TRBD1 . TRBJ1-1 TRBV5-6 TGTGCCAGCAGCTATCCGGGACAGCAAGCTTTCTTT CASSYPGQQAFF
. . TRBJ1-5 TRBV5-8 TGTGCCAGCAGCTTTTGGGGTGGCAATCAGCCCCAGCATTTT CASSFWGGNQPQHF
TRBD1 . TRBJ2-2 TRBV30 TGTGCCTGGAGGGGACAGGGGGCTACCGGGGAGCTGTTTTTT CAWRGQGATGELFF
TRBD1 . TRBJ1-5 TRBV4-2 TGTGCCAGCAGCCAACTCAGGGGGCAAGGCAATCAGCCCCAGCATTTT CASSQLRGQGNQPQHF
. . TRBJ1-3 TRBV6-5 TGTGCCAGCAGCCTCTTTGGGGGCCAGGGAAACACCATATATTTT CASSLFGGQGNTIYF
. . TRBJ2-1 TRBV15 TGTGCCACCAGCAGGGGGGATGGATTTCAGGGCGAGCAGTTCTTC CATSRGDGFQGEQFF
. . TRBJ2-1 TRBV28 TGTGCCAGCAGTTTTCAGACAAATGAGCAGTTCTTC CASSFQTNEQFF
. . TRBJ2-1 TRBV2 TGTGCCAGCAGTGAGGTCCCTTGGAATGAGCAGTTCTTC CASSEVPWNEQFF
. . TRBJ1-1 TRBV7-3 TGTGCCAGCAGCCAAGCGGGGGTGAACACTGAAGCTTTCTTT CASSQAGVNTEAFF
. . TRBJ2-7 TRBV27 TGTGCCAGCAGTTTATCTCGGGGGACACCCCCCTACGAGCAGTACTTC CASSLSRGTPPYEQYF
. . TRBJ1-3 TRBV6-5 TGTGCCAGCAGTTACTCGTCAGCTGGAAACACCATATATTTT CASSYSSAGNTIYF
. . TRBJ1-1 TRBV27 TGTGCCAGCGGATCAAAACGGAACACTGAAGCTTTCTTT CASGSKRNTEAFF
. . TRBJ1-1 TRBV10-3 TGTGCCACCCAGGGAGTGAGCACTGAAGCTTTCTTT CATQGVSTEAFF
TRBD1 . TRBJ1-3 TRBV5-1 TGCGCCAGCAGCTTGGGCCCGGCAACCCACAGGGGAGGCGGTAACACCATATATTTT CASSLGPATHRGGGNTIYF
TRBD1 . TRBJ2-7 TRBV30 TGTGCCTGGAGTCCAGGACAGGGGGCAGGTGGCGAGCAGTACTTC CAWSPGQGAGGEQYF